This TCR beta chain derives from a study of shared T cell receptors in the human thymus. This clone was observed a handful of times. V lost 5 bases, J lost 2 bases, and 10 bases lay in between. The CDR3 contains 13 residues. CDR1 MDHEN and CDR2 SYDVKM come from the germline V gene. Only in-frame clones appear in the TCRdb table, and some are missing; sequencing was by immunoSEQ multiplex PCR. Among hundreds of thousands of clones listed, about 89% were seen once. A further study also used this sample, focusing on human thymus T cells. That study reports: Resected material from corrective heart surgery provided the thymus tissue analysed. Related research found strongly overlapping thymic repertoires in unrelated individuals.

This TCR derives from a boy in the first two years of life with a congenital heart defect. Sequencing used thymocytes. J is TRBJ2-7 and V is TRBV28; D is ambiguous. This chain's CDR3 is CASSNSPPYEQYF. Written as DNA, the CDR3 is TGTGCCAGCAGTAACAGCCCACCCTACGAGCAGTACTTC.